What follows are 28 T cell receptor beta chains derived from one specimen sequenced in a study of blood T cell repertoires in COVID-19. The data were produced by immunoSEQ multiplex PCR, yet TCRdb's version contains in-frame clones alone and is incomplete. The data hold more than 85,000 clones, with under 85% observed a single time. Sequencing used peripheral blood. The receptors originated from a human donor in a cohort sampled during active COVID-19.

This clone appeared a few times. The chain couples TRBV10-3 to TRBJ1-1, with D perhaps matching TRBD1 (5 bases). Trimming took off 4 bases at V and 4 bases at J, with 10 bases between the two ends. CDR1 is ENHRY and CDR2 is SYGVKD in the germline V gene. The CDR3 consists of 13 residues. The CDR3: CAISVGGTTEAFF. CDR3 in DNA: TGTGCCATCAGTGTGGGGGGAACCACTGAAGCTTTCTTT.

The chain joins TRBV5-4 to TRBJ2-1; 7 bases agree with TRBD2. The CDR3 extends over 15 amino acids. V was pared by 5 bases and J by 5 bases, with 10 bases of the junction left unmatched. CDR1 is SGHNT, CDR2 YYREEE, per germline (reference sequence). CDR3 region: CASRPGLAAHNEQFF. The CDR3 DNA follows: TGTGCCAGCAGACCAGGGCTAGCGGCTCACAATGAGCAGTTCTTC.

This clone was detected a few times. V and J are TRBV4-1 and TRBJ2-7; 8 bases align to TRBD2. With 5 bases clipped from V and 6 bases from J, the junction kept 15 bases outside the gene matches. The length of the CDR3 is 16 residues. Germline values: CDR1 MGHRA, CDR2 YSYEKL. The CDR3 sequence: CASSKGRGTSISEQYF. The CDR3 DNA reads as TGCGCCAGCAGCAAAGGGCGGGGGACTAGTATATCCGAGCAGTACTTC.

This chain joins TRBV7-2 and TRBJ2-7; 16 bases are a match to TRBD2. CDR1 and CDR2 (germline): SGHTA, FQGNSA. This CDR3 contains 16 residues. The J segment lost 7 bases and the V segment lost 4 bases, leaving 7 bases of the junction unmatched. The DNA of the CDR3 is TGTGCCAGCAGCTCAGGGACTAGCGGGAGGGCTCAAGAGCAGTACTTC. It encodes CASSSGTSGRAQEQYF.

The V and J genes are TRBV5-1 and TRBJ1-2, with 10 bases fitting TRBD1. Germline V gene sequence: CDR1 SGHRS, CDR2 YFSETQ. V was pared by 3 bases and J by 3 bases, with 2 bases of the junction left unmatched. The CDR3 sequence is 14 residues long. DNA of the CDR3: TGCGCCAGCAGCTCTGGGACAGGGGACTATGGCTACACCTTC. Protein sequence: CASSSGTGDYGYTF.

The rearrangement links TRBV3-1 (or the pseudogene TRBV3-2) to TRBJ1-3, with D possibly being TRBD1 (5 bases). CDR3 length: 15 residues. CDR1 and CDR2 (germline): LGHDT, YNNKEL (reference sequence). Trimming left V 4 bases short and J 11 bases short, with 21 bases between. Here the CDR3 reads CASSLGQGIQASIYF. The CDR3 DNA is TGTGCCAGCAGCCTGGGCCAGGGTATTCAGGCATCCATATATTTT.

V is TRBV7-8 and J is TRBJ2-1; 9 positions match TRBD2. This CDR3 is built from 16 residues. Germline lookup yields CDR1 SGHVS and CDR2 FQNEAQ. With 5 bases clipped from V and 4 bases from J, the junction kept 9 bases outside the gene matches. CDR3 coding DNA: TGTGCCAGCAGCCTAACGAGACTAGCGGCATACAATGAGCAGTTCTTC. This encodes CASSLTRLAAYNEQFF.

The CDR3 here is CASSREGDTEAFF. The CDR3 DNA follows: TGTGCCAGCAGCCGGGAGGGGGACACTGAAGCTTTCTTT. This chain joins TRBV11-3 and TRBJ1-1, with a tentative D call TRBD1 (6 bases). The ends were cut back, 5 bases at V and 3 bases at J, with 10 bases in the middle. This CDR3 is built from 13 residues. CDR1 is SGHNT, CDR2 YENEEA, per germline.

The rearrangement links TRBV7-3 to TRBJ1-2; D is perhaps TRBD1 (5 bases). V was pared by 6 bases and J by 4 bases, with 15 bases between. Per germline, CDR1 SGHTA and CDR2 FQGTGA. This CDR3 has 14 amino acids. The CDR3 sequence is CASRVDIGPYGYTF. The CDR3 DNA is TGTGCCAGCAGGGTGGACATAGGCCCCTATGGCTACACCTTC.

The chain recombines TRBV7-9 with TRBJ2-3; D is perhaps TRBD1 (6 bases). Germline loops: CDR1 SEHNR, CDR2 FQNEAQ (reference sequence). This CDR3 has 14 amino acids. The V end was cut by 1 base, the J end by 6 bases, with 11 bases between. The CDR3 is CASSLGPQGDTQYF. Written as DNA, the CDR3 is TGTGCCAGCAGCTTAGGCCCTCAGGGGGATACGCAGTATTTT.

The chain couples TRBV6-2 or TRBV6-3 to TRBJ2-3; 11 bases are shared with TRBD1. V lost 2 bases to trimming and J lost 3 bases; unmatched junction nucleotides: 4. Germline CDR1 reads MNHEY; CDR2 reads SVGEGT. The CDR3 has 16 residues. CDR3 in amino acids: CASSYPGQGVTDTQYF. For the CDR3, the DNA is TGTGCCAGCAGTTACCCGGGACAGGGGGTAACAGATACGCAGTATTTT.

The chain joins TRBV4-1 to TRBJ2-3; 7 nucleotides align to TRBD2. The CDR3 consists of 16 residues. CDR1 MGHRA and CDR2 YSYEKL come from the germline V gene. With V trimmed by 1 base and J by 4 bases, 8 bases remained unmatched. CDR3 sequence (DNA): TGCGCCAGCAGCCAAGGGTGGGGGGGTCCCGCAGATACGCAGTATTTT. Translating it yields CASSQGWGGPADTQYF.

V is TRBV10-2 and J is TRBJ2-1; TRBD2 is a possible D gene (5 bases). With 6 bases removed from V and 3 bases from J, the gap between germline ends came to 15 bases. Germline lookup yields CDR1 WSHSY and CDR2 SAAADI. The CDR3 is made up of 15 amino acids. DNA for the CDR3: TGCGCCAGCAGGGACCGCGGAGGAGGCTACAATGAGCAGTTCTTC. Translated, it gives CASRDRGGGYNEQFF.

This sequence joins TRBV4-3 and TRBJ2-1, with 9 bases aligning to TRBD2. With V trimmed by 0 bases and J by 5 bases, 11 bases remained unmatched. The V gene's germline CDR1 is LGHNA and CDR2 YSLEER. This CDR3 has 18 amino acids. CDR3 sequence: CASSQEVYWVAGDNEQFF. DNA for the CDR3: TGCGCCAGCAGCCAAGAAGTTTATTGGGTAGCGGGAGACAATGAGCAGTTCTTC.

The J gene is TRBJ1-2, the V gene TRBV19; 8 bases align to TRBD1. CDR1 is LNHDA, CDR2 SQIVND, per germline (reference sequence). V gave up 6 bases and J gave up 4 bases; unmatched junction bases: 7. The CDR3 is 14 amino acids. CDR3 amino acids: CASRMTGVGYGYTF. The CDR3 DNA reads TGTGCCAGTAGGATGACAGGGGTTGGCTATGGCTACACCTTC.

The genes are TRBV18 and TRBJ2-5, with D perhaps TRBD2 (6 bases). Germline V lookup: CDR1 KGHSH, CDR2 LQKENI. The CDR3 loop spans 14 amino acids. V was shortened by 6 bases and J by 4 bases, with 15 bases between the two germline ends. The CDR3: CASSDYGGRETQYF. DNA for the CDR3: TGTGCCAGCTCGGATTATGGGGGGAGAGAGACCCAGTACTTC.

The CDR3 reads CASSQEAELFYEQYF. DNA of the CDR3: TGCGCCAGCAGCCAAGAGGCGGAACTCTTCTACGAGCAGTACTTC. The rearrangement joins TRBV4-3 to TRBJ2-7; D unclear. CDR1 and CDR2 (germline): LGHNA, YSLEER. The CDR3 covers 15 residues. Trimming pared 0 bases from V and 3 bases from J, leaving 12 bases between.

The chain recombines TRBV2 with TRBJ1-1; TRBD1 might be the D (5 bases). The CDR3 runs to 15 residues. The germline V and J ends were trimmed by 6 bases and 1 base, with 15 bases remaining between them. CDR1 is SNHLY, CDR2 FYNNEI, per germline. CDR3 in amino acids: CASRENQGSNTEAFF. CDR3 DNA: TGTGCCAGCAGGGAAAACCAGGGCTCGAACACTGAAGCTTTCTTT.

The table lists this clone with a count of one. The chain carries TRBV27 and TRBJ2-5, with TRBD1 matching over 7 bases. The germline V gene has CDR1 MNHEY and CDR2 SMNVEV (reference sequence). This CDR3 comprises 15 residues. Trimming cost V 5 bases and J 1 base; bases outside gene matches: 7. The CDR3 sequence is CASSPPGTVQETQYF. The CDR3 nucleotides read TGTGCCAGCAGTCCCCCGGGGACAGTCCAAGAGACCCAGTACTTC.

The chain employs TRBV29-1 and TRBJ2-7, with D tentatively TRBD1 (6 bases). Trimming took 4 bases from V and 1 from J, leaving 11 bases between them. The CDR3 contains 13 residues. Germline CDR1 is SQVTM and CDR2 is ANQGSEA. The CDR3 loop is CSVAETGSYEQYF. CDR3 sequence (DNA): TGCAGCGTTGCTGAGACAGGTTCCTACGAGCAGTACTTC.

This chain connects TRBV25-1 to TRBJ1-6; D is uncertain. The CDR3 loop spans 15 amino acids. Trimming removed 1 base at V and 3 bases at J, with 7 bases between. Germline lookup yields CDR1 MGHDK and CDR2 SYGVNS. The CDR3 reads CASSESPGYNSPLHF. CDR3 bases: TGTGCCAGCAGTGAATCCCCAGGCTATAATTCACCCCTCCACTTT.

V is TRBV2 and J is TRBJ2-7, with D perhaps TRBD2 (6 bases). This CDR3 contains 14 residues. The germline V gene has CDR1 SNHLY and CDR2 FYNNEI. V was clipped by 7 bases and J by 2 bases, with 15 bases between them. The CDR3 spells CASIRVAGTYEQYF. CDR3 DNA sequence: TGTGCCAGCATAAGGGTTGCGGGAACCTACGAGCAGTACTTC. Combining the CDR3 with reference TRBV2 and TRBJ2-7 gives the whole variable domain EPEVTQTPSHQVTQMGQEVILRCVPISNHLYFYWYRQILGQKVEFLVSFYNNEISEKSEIFDDQFSVERPDGSNFTLKIRSTKLEDSAMYFCASIRVAGTYEQYFGPGTRLTVT.

The V call is TRBV11-2, the J call TRBJ2-1; the match to TRBD2 covers 8 bases. The junction had 11 bases not matched to a gene; V was cut back by 2 bases and J by 8 bases. The germline V gene has CDR1 SGHAT and CDR2 FQNNGV. CDR3 length equals 16 residues. The CDR3 DNA follows: TGTGCCAGCAGCTTAAGGCGGGAGGCCGGGGGGGATGAGCAGTTCTTC. It encodes CASSLRREAGGDEQFF.

The rearrangement uses TRBV6-5 and TRBJ2-7, with TRBD1 matching 9 bases. CDR1 MNHEY and CDR2 SVGAGI come from the germline V gene. The V gene end was trimmed by 5 bases and the J gene end by 2 bases; junction bases not matched to a gene: 4. This CDR3 region has 14 residues. The CDR3: CASSPGDRAYEQYF. CDR3 in DNA: TGTGCCAGCAGTCCCGGGGACAGGGCCTACGAGCAGTACTTC.

The chain recombines TRBV23-1 with TRBJ2-1, with D uncertain. TRBV23-1 is sorted into the ORF group, with uncertain function. The CDR3 consists of 14 residues. V shed 8 bases and J shed 4 bases, with 15 bases lying between them. CDR3 in amino acids: CASPQRLIYNEQFF. In DNA form, the CDR3 reads TGCGCCAGCCCCCAGAGACTTATTTACAATGAGCAGTTCTTC.

The chain recombines TRBV29-1 with TRBJ2-6; TRBD1 matches at 7 bases. The trim removed 6 bases at V and 1 base at J, leaving 6 bases unmatched. Per the germline V gene, CDR1 is SQVTM and CDR2 is ANQGSEA. The CDR3 contains 15 residues. DNA for the CDR3: TGCAGCGTAAGACAGGGAGCGTCTGGGGCCAACGTCCTGACTTTC. This translates into CSVRQGASGANVLTF.

The chain recombines TRBV27 with TRBJ2-3; 8 bases line up with TRBD1. This CDR3 has 16 residues. With 5 bases clipped from V and 4 bases from J, the junction kept 11 bases outside the gene matches. The germline gives CDR1 MNHEY, CDR2 SMNVEV (reference sequence). The CDR3 reads CASSPTGAHSADTQYF. CDR3 DNA sequence: TGTGCCAGCAGTCCGACAGGGGCCCATTCAGCAGATACGCAGTATTTT.

The rearrangement uses TRBV2 and TRBJ2-7, with D perhaps matching TRBD1 (6 bases). V dropped 4 bases and J dropped 5 bases, with 21 bases sitting between them. CDR3 size: 16 residues. Germline V CDR1 and CDR2: SNHLY, FYNNEI. The CDR3 coding sequence is TGTGCCAGCAGTGGGACAGCACTGCTAGGTCGACACGAGCAGTACTTC. It yields the protein CASSGTALLGRHEQYF.